Listed below are T cell receptor beta chains from one sample, sequenced in a study of cytomegalovirus exposure and HLA in healthy donors. Assay: immunoSEQ multiplex PCR; the TCRdb copy retains only in-frame clones and omits some. Of about 59,000 clones in the sample, 80% were seen once. The specimen sequenced was PBMCs. These receptors all come from a woman aged 40 to 50 in good health and CMV-seronegative. CDR3s include the opening cysteine and the closing phenylalanine or tryptophan. A D gene is named only where the DNA matches it firmly. Clone size is given for some rows only: seen once, a few or many times, or a class if the clone is expanded.

NA	NA	TRBV4-2	TRBJ2-1	CASSQDSGYNEQFF	TGTGCCAGCAGCCAAGATAGCGGATACAATGAGCAGTTCTTC
NA	NA	TRBV5-4	TRBJ2-7	CASSTGLLAYEQYF	TGTGCCAGCAGCACGGGACTCCTGGCCTACGAGCAGTACTTC
TRBD1	NA	TRBV5-1	TRBJ1-2	CASSLGTAYGYTF	TGCGCCAGCAGTTTAGGGACAGCCTATGGCTACACCTTC
TRBD2	NA	TRBV28	TRBJ2-6	CASSLGGGSGANVLTF	TGTGCCAGCAGTTTAGGGGGGGGGTCTGGGGCCAACGTCCTGACTTTC
NA	NA	TRBV6-5	TRBJ1-2	CASRTTPSAGYTF	TGTGCCAGCAGAACGACACCCTCGGCTGGCTACACCTTC
NA	NA	TRBV4-2	TRBJ2-2	CASSHEGNTGELFF	TGTGCCAGCAGCCACGAGGGGAACACCGGGGAGCTGTTTTTT
NA	NA	TRBV10-3	TRBJ2-3	CASSGLEADTQYF	TGTGCCTCCTCCGGTCTGGAGGCAGATACGCAGTATTTT
TRBD2	NA	TRBV10-2	TRBJ2-7	CASSESLAELRKQYF	TGCGCCAGCAGTGAAAGTCTAGCGGAACTACGAAAGCAGTACTTC
TRBD2	NA	TRBV10-3	TRBJ2-3	CAISERGGRAADTQYF	TGTGCCATCAGTGAGAGAGGCGGGAGGGCAGCAGATACGCAGTATTTT
TRBD1	NA	TRBV28	TRBJ2-7	CASSQRQGAHEQYF	TGTGCCAGCAGTCAAAGACAGGGGGCTCACGAGCAGTACTTC
TRBD2	NA	TRBV7-9	TRBJ2-7	CASSLGTSGPYEQYF	TGTGCCAGCAGCCTCGGGACTAGCGGACCCTACGAGCAGTACTTC
NA	NA	TRBV6-5	TRBJ2-1	CASSGLNEQFF	TGTGCCAGCAGTGGCCTCAATGAGCAGTTCTTC
NA	NA	TRBV7-6	TRBJ2-3	CASSFLYSGSWDTQYF	TGTGCCAGCAGCTTTTTGTATTCTGGGAGTTGGGATACGCAGTATTTT
NA	NA	TRBV10-1	TRBJ2-3	CASAVGLQRDTQYF	TGCGCCAGCGCCGTTGGGCTCCAAAGGGATACGCAGTATTTT
NA	NA	TRBV9	TRBJ2-2	CASSSFGEPTGELFF	TGTGCCAGCAGCTCCTTCGGGGAACCCACCGGGGAGCTGTTTTTT
NA	once	TRBV18	TRBJ2-1	CASSPSSGPGNEQFF	TGTGCCAGCTCACCGTCGTCAGGCCCAGGTAATGAGCAGTTCTTC
TRBD1	NA	TRBV6-5	TRBJ2-7	CASRHRGDFSYEQYF	TGTGCCAGCAGACACAGGGGCGACTTCTCCTACGAGCAGTACTTC
NA	once	TRBV2	TRBJ2-2	CASSEGEVTGELFF	TGTGCCAGCAGTGAAGGGGAGGTCACCGGGGAGCTGTTTTTT
NA	NA	TRBV29-1	TRBJ1-4	CSVDSGSGLFF	TGCAGCGTTGACTCGGGGTCAGGACTGTTTTTT
NA	NA	TRBV5-6	TRBJ1-1	CASSRSWGGTEAFF	TGTGCCAGCAGTCGTTCGTGGGGCGGCACTGAAGCTTTCTTT
NA	NA	TRBV5-5	TRBJ1-4	CASSSLGLQEKLFF	TGTGCCAGCAGCTCTCTTGGGCTTCAGGAAAAACTGTTTTTT
TRBD1	NA	TRBV7-6	TRBJ1-2	CASSQGGGNGYTF	TGTGCCAGCAGCCAGGGGGGTGGGAATGGCTACACCTTC
NA	once	TRBV7-2	TRBJ1-5	CASTIGGDQPQHF	TGTGCCAGCACCATCGGGGGGGATCAGCCCCAGCATTTT
NA	NA	TRBV5-1	TRBJ2-2	CASSPTENTRELFF	TGCGCCAGCAGCCCGACAGAGAACACCAGGGAGCTGTTTTTT
NA	NA	TRBV28	TRBJ2-1	CASSPLVGSREDNEQFF	TGTGCCAGCAGTCCACTGGTGGGGTCGCGGGAAGACAATGAGCAGTTCTTC
TRBD1	NA	TRBV30	TRBJ1-2	CAWSVRDRPGGMSGYGYTF	TGTGCCTGGAGTGTCCGGGACAGGCCGGGAGGAATGAGTGGCTATGGCTACACCTTC
TRBD1	NA	TRBV6-1	TRBJ1-2	CASSLHRDRGLGYTF	TGTGCCAGCAGTTTACACCGGGACAGGGGGCTTGGCTACACCTTC
TRBD2	NA	TRBV5-1	TRBJ2-7	CASSLEGLAGGHKYEQYF	TGCGCCAGCAGCTTGGAGGGACTAGCGGGAGGACACAAATACGAGCAGTACTTC
TRBD1	NA	TRBV14	TRBJ2-7	CASSQHPGQKYEQYF	TGTGCCAGCAGCCAACACCCGGGACAGAAATACGAGCAGTACTTC
NA	NA	TRBV2	TRBJ1-2	CASRVSYGYTF	TGTGCCAGCAGAGTTAGCTATGGCTACACCTTC
TRBD1	few	TRBV5-1	TRBJ2-2	CASSFRTGGAGELFF	TGCGCCAGCAGCTTCCGGACAGGTGGGGCCGGGGAGCTGTTTTTT
NA	NA	TRBV15	TRBJ2-1	CATLADSYNEQFF	TGTGCCACCCTGGCTGACTCCTACAATGAGCAGTTCTTC